The clone carrying this T cell receptor beta chain was observed a few times. Its target is unknown. The sample originates from a study of naive and memory T cell subsets. Whole-study findings and limits: From naive to CM, EM and EMRA, diversity decreased and Gini increased.

Cells stained for CD3, CD4, CD8, CD45RA, CD27 and viability were sorted into four CD45RA/CD27 subsets. The CDR3 is 16 amino acids. From germline, CDR1 is SGHDT and CDR2 YYEEEE. With 4 bases removed from V and 2 bases from J, the gap between germline ends came to 16 bases. An equimolar mix of two oligonucleotides served as the beta constant-region primer for TRBC1 and TRBC2. In TCRdb, the UMI-ligation and nested PCR reads were re-called with MiXCR into one record per CDR3 protein. The table includes around 160,000 distinct CDR3 sequences, about a sixth detected once. The source of this sequence is a human donor in good health. The sequenced sample consisted of naive CD4+ T cells from blood. The chain uses TRBV5-6 and TRBJ2-1; D perhaps matches TRBD2 (7 bases). DNA for the CDR3: TGTGCCAGCAGCGCACGGGGGGCTACCCCCTACAATGAGCAGTTCTTC. Its protein is CASSARGATPYNEQFF.